The 9 T cell receptor beta chains listed next were all sequenced from one sample in a study of blood T cell repertoires in COVID-19. Libraries were prepared by immunoSEQ multiplex PCR; TCRdb keeps only in-frame clonotypes and omits some of them. The sample has around 270,000 clones, about 91% seen once. Material: peripheral blood. The receptors come from a person aged 18-35 years with COVID-19, enrolled during active disease.

This chain joins TRBV28 and TRBJ1-2, with 8 bases fitting TRBD1. The CDR3 length is 15 residues. Trimming removed 8 bases from V and 0 bases from J; junction bases left unmatched: 8. The germline V gene encodes CDR1 MDHEN and CDR2 SYDVKM. The DNA for the CDR3 is TGTGCCAGCGGTGGACAGGGCACAGCTAACTATGGCTACACCTTC. Translated, it gives CASGGQGTANYGYTF.

V is TRBV9 and J is TRBJ2-7; weak D call: TRBD1 (5 bases). The V end was cut by 3 bases, the J end by 5 bases, with 12 bases between. CDR1 SGDLS and CDR2 YYNGEE come from the germline V gene. This CDR3 spans 13 amino acids. CDR3 in DNA: TGTGCCAGCAGCGCAGGGCCATCGAACGAGCAGTACTTC. This gives the protein CASSAGPSNEQYF.

The chain carries TRBV13 and TRBJ1-3, with a tentative D call TRBD1 (5 bases). Trimming removed 0 bases from V and 0 bases from J, with 9 bases in between. The CDR3 spans 16 residues. Germline lookup yields CDR1 PRHDT and CDR2 FYEKMQ (reference sequence). Here the CDR3 reads CASSLGWGDSGNTIYF. CDR3 DNA: TGTGCCAGCAGCTTAGGTTGGGGGGACTCTGGAAACACCATATATTTT.

The chain recombines TRBV4-1 with TRBJ2-3, with 12 bases lining up with TRBD2. The CDR3 loop spans 20 amino acids. J gave up 2 bases and V 0 bases, and 12 bases lay outside the gene matches. Germline V gene sequence: CDR1 MGHRA, CDR2 YSYEKL. CDR3 sequence reads: CASSQDQRLAGGPDTDTQYF. The CDR3 DNA reads as TGCGCCAGCAGCCAAGATCAACGGCTAGCGGGAGGGCCAGACACAGATACGCAGTATTTT.

This clone occurred once. The V and J genes are TRBV2 and TRBJ1-3; the D gene is possibly TRBD1 (6 bases). The V end lost 7 bases, the J end lost 7 bases, and 20 bases lay between the germline ends. The CDR3 covers 15 residues. Germline CDR1 is SNHLY and CDR2 is FYNNEI. The CDR3 loop reads CASKTRALQGNTIYF. For the CDR3, the DNA is TGTGCCAGCAAAACCCGGGCTTTGCAGGGGAACACCATATATTTT.

This chain links TRBV23-1 with TRBJ2-5; TRBD2 agrees at 8 bases. TRBV23-1 is an open reading frame, and its role is uncertain. CDR3 length: 15 amino acids. The V and J ends lost 6 bases and 5 bases, in that order; junction bases with no gene match: 11. DNA of the CDR3: TGCGCCAGCAGCCCTCGAGCGGGAGTGGGGGAGACCCAGTACTTC. It encodes CASSPRAGVGETQYF.

This clone was observed once. For the CDR3, the DNA is TGTGCCAGCAGTATAACAGCGGGAGGAAGCACAGATACGCAGTATTTT. This encodes CASSITAGGSTDTQYF. The J gene is TRBJ2-3, the V gene TRBV2; 9 bases line up with TRBD2. The germline gives CDR1 SNHLY, CDR2 FYNNEI. V shed 5 bases and J 0 bases; nucleotides not matched to a gene: 6. The CDR3 loop spans 16 amino acids.

Regarding this clone: The junction departs from germline at one end; a sequencing error may be responsible. The V call is TRBV7-9, the J call TRBJ2-5; D is unclear. The CDR3 is 11 amino acids. Per the germline V gene, CDR1 is SEHNR and CDR2 is FQNEAQ (reference sequence). CDR3 loop: CASGLSETQYF. DNA of the CDR3: TGTGCCAGCGGCTTGTCGGAGACCCAGTACTTC.

V is TRBV29-1 and J is TRBJ2-3; perhaps TRBD1 as D (8 bases). CDR1 and CDR2 from the germline V gene are SQVTM and ANQGSEA. V lost 7 bases and J 0 bases, leaving 14 bases between the germline ends. CDR3 length equals 14 residues. The CDR3 loop reads CSERDRKSTDTQYF. DNA for the CDR3: TGCAGCGAGCGGGACAGGAAGAGCACAGATACGCAGTATTTT.